The present entry profiles one TCR beta chain with its context. Generated by immunoSEQ multiplex PCR, the TCRdb table keeps only in-frame clones and is missing some. The sample lists fewer than 400,000 clones, approximately 83% occurring once. This record comes from a study of blood T cell repertoires in COVID-19. V shed 1 base, J shed 10 bases, and the junction held 7 bases outside the gene matches. There are 15 residues in the CDR3. CDR1 and CDR2 (germline): SGHKS, YYEKEE (reference sequence). Sequenced input: PBMCs or T cells enriched from blood (not recorded which). The V call is TRBV5-5, the J call TRBJ2-1; 11 nucleotides line up with TRBD2. The sequence was collected from a man under 40 who had recovered from COVID-19. The CDR3 is CASSLLAGGSREQFF. The CDR3 DNA sequence: TGTGCCAGCAGCTTGCTAGCGGGGGGTTCTCGGGAGCAGTTCTTC.